This passage covers 25 T cell receptor beta chains from one sample sequenced in a study of breast tumors, draining lymph nodes, adjacent tissues. MiXCR, run by TCRdb on the multiplex PCR reads, gives a single entry per CDR3 protein. The sample holds more than 12,000 distinct CDR3 sequences; about three fifths are singletons and the top ten take around 30%. Sequenced input: tumor-adjacent breast tissue. These TCRs come from a female donor with breast cancer. Some clones in this sample may be carry-over from other donors' samples.

This chain uses TRBV4-3 with TRBJ2-7, with D perhaps matching TRBD1 (5 bases). The CDR3 is made up of 13 amino acids. The V gene lost 5 bases and the J gene lost 6 bases, with 14 bases spanning the gap. Germline CDR1 reads LGHNA; CDR2 reads YSLEER. CDR3 loop: CASSFKAGSEQYF. CDR3 bases: TGCGCCAGCAGCTTCAAAGCAGGGTCCGAGCAGTACTTC.

Many counts were recorded for this clonotype. The chain carries TRBV7-2 and TRBJ1-6; TRBD1 might be the D (5 bases). The CDR3 is 12 residues long. Per germline, CDR1 SGHTA and CDR2 FQGNSA. The germline V and J ends were trimmed by 6 bases and 14 bases, with 14 bases remaining between them. CDR3 sequence (DNA): TGTGCCAGCAGTTACGGGGGGTCATCCCTCCACTTT. Protein sequence: CASSYGGSSLHF. The variable domain in full, completed from reference TRBV7-2 and TRBJ1-6, reads GAGVSQSPSNKVTEKGKDVELRCDPISGHTALYWYRQSLGQGLEFLIYFQGNSAPDKSGLPSDRFSAERTGGSVSTLTIQRTQQEDSAVYLCASSYGGSSLHFGNGTRLTVT.

The chain uses TRBV2 and TRBJ2-5; a weak D match, TRBD1 (6 bases). The CDR3 extends over 14 amino acids. Germline loops: CDR1 SNHLY, CDR2 FYNNEI. The germline V and J ends were trimmed by 4 bases and 1 base, with 10 bases remaining between them. The CDR3 loop is CASSGGQPQETQYF. As DNA, the CDR3 is TGTGCCAGCAGTGGGGGGCAACCCCAAGAGACCCAGTACTTC.

This clonotype was found many times. DNA of the CDR3: TGCGCCAGCAGCTTGGTGGGTACGCCGACAGAGTTCTCCTACAATGAGCAGTTCTTC. It is translated as CASSLVGTPTEFSYNEQFF. The chain recombines TRBV5-1 with TRBJ2-1; TRBD1 might be the D (5 bases). CDR1 is SGHRS and CDR2 is YFSETQ in the germline V gene. The germline V and J ends were trimmed by 0 bases and 0 bases, with 19 bases remaining between them. This CDR3 comprises 19 residues.

The chain combines TRBV6-1 with TRBJ2-2; 9 nucleotides align to TRBD2. The junction had 8 bases not matched to a gene; V was cut back by 6 bases and J by 0 bases. Germline V CDR1 and CDR2: MNHNS, SASEGT. The CDR3 runs to 17 residues. Here the CDR3 DNA reads TGTGCCAGCAGGACGAGCGGGGGGTTCTCGAACACCGGGGAGCTGTTTTTT. It encodes CASRTSGGFSNTGELFF.

The chain employs TRBV4-2 and TRBJ2-3; TRBD2 might be the D (6 bases). The V and J ends lost 2 bases and 3 bases respectively, with 18 bases between them. The CDR3 extends over 17 amino acids. Germline V gene data show CDR1 as LGHNA and CDR2 as YNFKEQ. CDR3 in amino acids: CASSQSGVGGGTDTQYF. The CDR3 nucleotides read TGTGCCAGCAGCCAATCGGGGGTGGGGGGAGGAACAGATACGCAGTATTTT.

This clonotype has ten or more counts. This chain uses TRBV6-5 with TRBJ2-2; 9 bases align to TRBD1. This CDR3 is 16 amino acids long. Per germline, CDR1 MNHEY and CDR2 SVGAGI. Trimming removed 4 bases from V and 4 bases from J; junction bases left unmatched: 7. The CDR3 loop reads CASSSRTGAGTGELFF. DNA for the CDR3: TGTGCCAGCAGTTCCCGGACAGGGGCGGGCACCGGGGAGCTGTTTTTT.

This chain joins TRBV28 and TRBJ2-7; D could derive from TRBD1 or TRBD2 (5 bases each). Germline V gene data show CDR1 as MDHEN and CDR2 as SYDVKM. The CDR3 spans 11 residues. V was shortened by 11 bases and J by 7 bases, with 15 bases between the two germline ends. The DNA for the CDR3 is TGTGCCGGTGGTTTTTGGGGGGAGCAGTACTTC. This codes for CAGGFWGEQYF.

In its sample, this clonotype is medium-sized. The V gene is TRBV7-8, the J gene TRBJ2-3, with 10 bases lining up with TRBD2. The length of the CDR3 is 15 residues. The J segment lost 5 bases and the V segment lost 5 bases, leaving 7 bases of the junction unmatched. Germline lookup yields CDR1 SGHVS and CDR2 FQNEAQ. Written as DNA, the CDR3 is TGTGCCAGCAGCCACCAGCGGGGGGGCCGAGATACGCAGTATTTT. This translates into CASSHQRGGRDTQYF.

Sample share makes this clonotype medium-sized. The rearrangement joins TRBV4-2 to TRBJ2-3; possibly TRBD2 for D (6 bases). The CDR3 extends over 15 amino acids. Germline lookup yields CDR1 LGHNA and CDR2 YNFKEQ. Trimming took 4 bases from V and 0 from J, leaving 11 bases between them. The CDR3 nucleotides read TGTGCCAGCAGCCGGACCGGGACTAGCACAGATACGCAGTATTTT. Its protein is CASSRTGTSTDTQYF.

The chain has TRBV4-1 and TRBJ2-7; D is uncertain. Germline V gene data show CDR1 as MGHRA and CDR2 as YSYEKL. The CDR3 is made up of 12 amino acids. Trimming cost V 3 bases and J 2 bases, with 5 bases left between them. This CDR3 reads CASSQGPYEQYF. The CDR3 DNA reads TGCGCCAGCAGCCAGGGTCCCTACGAGCAGTACTTC.

The chain joins TRBV5-7 to TRBJ2-7, with 8 bases lining up with TRBD2. TRBV5-7 is an open reading frame, and its role is uncertain. This CDR3 has 18 amino acids. With 1 base clipped from V and 5 bases from J, the junction kept 17 bases outside the gene matches. The CDR3 region is CASSLWVCGGTPRHEQYF. CDR3 nucleotide sequence: TGTGCCAGCAGCTTGTGGGTCTGCGGGGGGACCCCGAGGCACGAGCAGTACTTC.

The CDR3 DNA reads TGTGCCAGCAGCCGGGGGACGACGGGAGAGCAGTTCTTC. This encodes CASSRGTTGEQFF. The J gene is TRBJ2-1, the V gene TRBV14; D is tentatively TRBD1 or TRBD2 (5 bases each). This CDR3 region has 13 residues. V shed 4 bases and J shed 10 bases, with 14 bases lying between them. Germline lookup yields CDR1 SGHDN and CDR2 FVKESK.

The CDR3 region is CASSVGVGARYEQYF. The CDR3 DNA sequence: TGTGCCAGCAGCGTCGGGGTAGGGGCTAGGTACGAGCAGTACTTC. This chain connects TRBV14 to TRBJ2-7; TRBD1 or TRBD2 may be the D gene (5 bases each). This CDR3 has 15 amino acids. Trimming removed 5 bases at V and 4 bases at J, with 18 bases between. The germline V gene encodes CDR1 SGHDN and CDR2 FVKESK.

The chain couples TRBV5-6 to TRBJ1-2; D ambiguous. CDR3 length equals 14 residues. CDR1 is SGHDT, CDR2 YYEEEE, per germline. V lost 1 base, J lost 3 bases, and 10 bases lay in between. The CDR3 DNA reads TGTGCCAGCAGCTTGAAGGCAGCCTACTATGGCTACACCTTC. Its protein product is CASSLKAAYYGYTF.

V gene TRBV20-1 combines with J gene TRBJ1-3; 7 bases fit TRBD1. V shed 2 bases, J shed 8 bases, and the junction held 15 bases outside the gene matches. CDR3 length: 16 residues. The germline CDR1 and CDR2 sequences are DFQATT and SNEGSKA (reference sequence). The CDR3 loop is CSARTGAANYGYTIYF. The CDR3 coding sequence is TGCAGTGCTAGAACAGGGGCGGCCAACTATGGCTACACCATATATTTT.

The sample holds many counts of this clonotype. The rearrangement links TRBV2 to TRBJ2-7; D gene ambiguous. Trimming pared 9 bases from V and 1 base from J, leaving 1 base between. CDR3 length equals 9 residues. From germline, CDR1 is SNHLY and CDR2 FYNNEI. CDR3 nucleotides: TGTGCCAGGTCCTACGAGCAGTACGTC. It codes for CARSYEQYV.

This clonotype was picked up many times. Since a much larger clone is just one base distant, this may be a read error. The chain uses TRBV7-9 and TRBJ2-3, with 9 bases fitting TRBD2. The CDR3 totals 17 residues. Germline CDR1 reads SEHNR; CDR2 reads FQNEAQ (reference sequence). In nucleotides, the CDR3 is TGTGCCAGCAGCCAACCTGAGGGGGGGACTAGCACAGATCCGCAGTATTTT. This translates into CASSQPEGGTSTDPQYF.

This clonotype is medium-sized within its sample. The chain is built from TRBV20-1 and TRBJ1-2; TRBD1 matches at 7 bases. The germline gives CDR1 DFQATT, CDR2 SNEGSKA (reference sequence). The CDR3 has 17 residues. The V segment lost 0 bases and the J segment 2 bases; nucleotides outside the gene matches: 12. The CDR3 DNA sequence: TGCAGTGCTAGAGAGGGCTTAGGGACAGCGCAAAACTATGGCTACACCTTC. It codes for CSAREGLGTAQNYGYTF.

This rearrangement joins TRBV6-5 to TRBJ1-2, with 12 nucleotides matching TRBD1. Germline V gives CDR1 MNHEY, CDR2 SVGAGI. Trimming at V came to 1 base and at J to 6 bases, leaving 3 bases not matched to a gene. The CDR3 extends over 15 amino acids. CDR3 amino acids: CASSYFGTGGNGYTF. The CDR3 DNA sequence: TGTGCCAGCAGTTACTTCGGGACAGGGGGCAATGGCTACACCTTC.

The J gene is TRBJ2-2, the V gene TRBV30; TRBD1 matches at 9 bases. In germline, CDR1 is GTSNPN, CDR2 SVGIG (reference sequence). V gave up 4 bases and J gave up 5 bases; unmatched junction bases: 2. The CDR3 sequence is 13 residues long. The CDR3 sequence is CAWNDRGTGELFF. CDR3 bases: TGTGCCTGGAATGACAGGGGGACCGGGGAGCTGTTTTTT.

The V gene is TRBV7-2, the J gene TRBJ2-1; D is uncertain. Per germline, CDR1 SGHTA and CDR2 FQGNSA. This CDR3 is 12 amino acids long. V shed 1 base and J shed 5 bases, with 3 bases lying between them. Here the CDR3 DNA reads TGTGCCAGCAGCTTAGTCCACAATGAGCAGTTCTTC. Translating it yields CASSLVHNEQFF.

The chain joins TRBV10-1 to TRBJ2-2; D is unresolved. V lost 3 bases and J lost 5, with 7 bases in between. The germline gives CDR1 WNHNN, CDR2 SYGVQD (reference sequence). This CDR3 contains 13 residues. CDR3 DNA: TGCGCCAGCAGTGATTATAGAACCGGGGAGCTGTTTTTT. Protein: CASSDYRTGELFF.

This clonotype appeared many times. This may arise from a read error, as a much more abundant clone is one base away. This chain joins TRBV12-3 or TRBV12-4 and TRBJ1-2, with D uncertain. Trimming stripped 5 bases from V and 4 bases from J, with 14 bases between. The CDR3 is 14 residues long. The CDR3 sequence: CASSSGETSYGYTF. The CDR3 bases are TGTGCCAGCAGTAGCGGGGAAACGAGCTATGGCTACACCTTC.

V is TRBV5-4 and J is TRBJ2-1; 14 bases agree with TRBD2. Germline V gene data show CDR1 as SGHNT and CDR2 as YYREEE (reference sequence). The CDR3 has 15 amino acids. The trim removed 2 bases at V and 12 bases at J, leaving 7 bases unmatched. In nucleotides, the CDR3 is TGTGCCAGCAGCTTCCCGGGACTAGCGGGGGTGGGGCAGTTCTTC. Its translation is CASSFPGLAGVGQFF. Using reference TRBV5-4 and TRBJ2-1 for the parts outside the CDR3, the full variable domain is ETGVTQSPTHLIKTRGQQVTLRCSSQSGHNTVSWYQQALGQGPQFIFQYYREEENGRGNFPPRFSGLQFPNYSSELNVNALELDDSALYLCASSFPGLAGVGQFFGPGTRLTVL.